A selection of T cell receptor beta chains follows, all from one sample in a study of beta chain features in type 1 diabetes. TCRdb keeps only in-frame clones here, not all; method: immunoSEQ multiplex PCR. The sample has about 390,000 clones, 8.5% to 10% seen once; the top ten hold around 0.66%. Sequences were obtained from central memory CD4+ T cells from blood. Receptor source: a man aged 25-40 years with type 1 diabetes. Each CDR3 is given with its conserved first and last residue. Fields, in order: CDR3 protein, CDR3 DNA, J gene, V gene, D gene, clone size. A D gene is named only where the DNA matches it firmly. Size values are once, few and many counts, or a class for expanded clones, and some rows have none.

cdr3_aa: CASSHGGANVLTF
cdr3_nt: TGTGCCAGCAGCCACGGAGGGGCCAACGTCCTGACTTTC
j_call: TRBJ2-6
v_call: TRBV6-5
d_call: NA
clone_size: few

cdr3_aa: CASSKGLAGVGSTDTQYF
cdr3_nt: TGTGCCAGTAGTAAAGGACTAGCGGGAGTGGGGTCCACAGATACGCAGTATTTT
j_call: TRBJ2-3
v_call: TRBV19
d_call: TRBD2
clone_size: many

cdr3_aa: CASRKGNSGANVLTF
cdr3_nt: TGTGCCAGCAGGAAAGGAAACTCTGGGGCCAACGTCCTGACTTTC
j_call: TRBJ2-6
v_call: TRBV13
d_call: NA
clone_size: many

cdr3_aa: CASSSGLAGGREQFF
cdr3_nt: TGTGCCAGTAGCTCCGGACTAGCGGGAGGTAGGGAGCAGTTCTTC
j_call: TRBJ2-1
v_call: TRBV19
d_call: TRBD2
clone_size: NA

cdr3_aa: CASGHISYNEQFF
cdr3_nt: TGTGCCAGCGGCCATATCTCCTACAATGAGCAGTTCTTC
j_call: TRBJ2-1
v_call: TRBV19
d_call: NA
clone_size: NA

cdr3_aa: CASSLVSGRSEQYF
cdr3_nt: TGCGCCAGCAGCTTGGTAAGCGGGAGGAGCGAGCAGTACTTC
j_call: TRBJ2-7
v_call: TRBV5-1
d_call: TRBD2
clone_size: NA

cdr3_aa: CAWIKRRISNYGYTF
cdr3_nt: TGTGCCTGGATCAAGAGACGTATTAGTAACTATGGCTACACCTTC
j_call: TRBJ1-2
v_call: TRBV30
d_call: NA
clone_size: many

cdr3_aa: CASKVSGDNEQFF
cdr3_nt: TGTGCCAGCAAAGTTAGCGGGGACAATGAGCAGTTCTTC
j_call: TRBJ2-1
v_call: TRBV2
d_call: TRBD2
clone_size: many

cdr3_aa: CASSLTSGKVSAEQFF
cdr3_nt: TGTGCCAGCAGCTTGACTAGCGGGAAGGTATCGGCTGAGCAGTTCTTC
j_call: TRBJ2-1
v_call: TRBV5-6
d_call: TRBD2
clone_size: NA

cdr3_aa: CASSGSGGYNEQFF
cdr3_nt: TGTGCCAGCAGCGGAAGCGGGGGCTACAATGAGCAGTTCTTC
j_call: TRBJ2-1
v_call: TRBV11-2
d_call: TRBD2
clone_size: few

cdr3_aa: CASSEGTSGTKQYF
cdr3_nt: TGCGCCAGCAGTGAGGGGACTAGCGGGACCAAGCAGTACTTC
j_call: TRBJ2-7
v_call: TRBV10-1
d_call: TRBD2
clone_size: NA

cdr3_aa: CASSKTSGDSYEQYF
cdr3_nt: TGTGCCAGCAGTAAGACTAGCGGGGACTCCTACGAGCAGTACTTC
j_call: TRBJ2-7
v_call: TRBV27
d_call: TRBD2
clone_size: NA

cdr3_aa: CASSLVGEVSYNEQFF
cdr3_nt: TGCGCCAGCAGCTTGGTAGGGGAGGTATCCTACAATGAGCAGTTCTTC
j_call: TRBJ2-1
v_call: TRBV5-1
d_call: NA
clone_size: many

cdr3_aa: CASSQDVSRASGHQETQYF
cdr3_nt: TGTGCCAGCAGCCAAGACGTGTCGAGGGCTAGCGGGCACCAAGAGACCCAGTACTTC
j_call: TRBJ2-5
v_call: TRBV4-2
d_call: TRBD2
clone_size: few

cdr3_aa: CASSSTNPILAKNIQYF
cdr3_nt: TGTGCCAGCAGCTCTACGAATCCTATCCTAGCCAAAAACATTCAGTACTTC
j_call: TRBJ2-4
v_call: TRBV28
d_call: NA
clone_size: few

cdr3_aa: CASSSTRWGGGTGELFF
cdr3_nt: TGTGCCAGCAGCTCCACACGTTGGGGTGGGGGCACCGGGGAGCTGTTTTTT
j_call: TRBJ2-2
v_call: TRBV5-4
d_call: NA
clone_size: NA

cdr3_aa: CASSLDRASYNEQFF
cdr3_nt: TGTGCCAGCAGCTTAGACAGGGCTTCCTACAATGAGCAGTTCTTC
j_call: TRBJ2-1
v_call: TRBV7-2
d_call: NA
clone_size: few

cdr3_aa: CSASNYGYTF
cdr3_nt: TGCAGTGCTAGTAATTATGGCTACACCTTC
j_call: TRBJ1-2
v_call: TRBV20-1
d_call: NA
clone_size: few

cdr3_aa: CASSARVRPNEQFF
cdr3_nt: TGTGCCAGCAGTGCTAGGGTGCGACCAAATGAGCAGTTCTTC
j_call: TRBJ2-1
v_call: TRBV6-1
d_call: NA
clone_size: few

cdr3_aa: CASSFQQGGTEAFF
cdr3_nt: TGTGCCAGCAGCTTCCAACAGGGGGGCACTGAAGCTTTCTTT
j_call: TRBJ1-1
v_call: TRBV11-2
d_call: TRBD1
clone_size: NA

cdr3_aa: CASSQGQTGPNYGYTF
cdr3_nt: TGCGCCAGCAGCCAAGGTCAGACAGGGCCTAACTATGGCTACACCTTC
j_call: TRBJ1-2
v_call: TRBV4-3
d_call: TRBD1
clone_size: NA

cdr3_aa: CASSPWRRIYEQYF
cdr3_nt: TGTGCCAGCAGTCCCTGGAGGAGGATCTACGAGCAGTACTTC
j_call: TRBJ2-7
v_call: TRBV6-5
d_call: NA
clone_size: few

cdr3_aa: CASSYWRDTQYF
cdr3_nt: TGTGCCAGCAGCTACTGGAGGGATACGCAGTATTTT
j_call: TRBJ2-3
v_call: TRBV7-2
d_call: NA
clone_size: many

cdr3_aa: CASSLKTGSTGELFF
cdr3_nt: TGTGCCAGCAGCCTGAAGACAGGTTCCACCGGGGAGCTGTTTTTT
j_call: TRBJ2-2
v_call: TRBV6-5
d_call: NA
clone_size: NA

cdr3_aa: CASSGGLAQYHPQFF
cdr3_nt: TGTGCCAGCAGCGGGGGGCTAGCGCAGTATCACCCGCAGTTCTTC
j_call: TRBJ2-1
v_call: TRBV11-2
d_call: NA
clone_size: NA

cdr3_aa: CPCGFGTSGQTYNEQFF
cdr3_nt: TGTCCGTGCGGTTTCGGGACTAGCGGACAAACCTACAATGAGCAGTTCTTC
j_call: TRBJ2-1
v_call: TRBV7-6
d_call: TRBD2
clone_size: many

cdr3_aa: CASSNEYEQYF
cdr3_nt: TGTGCCAGTAGTAATGAATACGAGCAGTACTTC
j_call: TRBJ2-7
v_call: TRBV19
d_call: NA
clone_size: few

cdr3_aa: CASSQVGGAYEQYF
cdr3_nt: TGCGCCAGCAGCCAAGTTGGAGGGGCCTACGAGCAGTACTTC
j_call: TRBJ2-7
v_call: TRBV4-3
d_call: NA
clone_size: many

cdr3_aa: CASSVSSGYNEQFF
cdr3_nt: TGTGCCAGCAGCGTCTCTAGCGGTTACAATGAGCAGTTCTTC
j_call: TRBJ2-1
v_call: TRBV7-9
d_call: TRBD2
clone_size: NA

cdr3_aa: CASSRLSVVGTFF
cdr3_nt: TGTGCCAGCAGCCGACTGTCTGTTGTTGGAACTTTCTTT
j_call: TRBJ1-1
v_call: TRBV7-9
d_call: NA
clone_size: NA

cdr3_aa: CASSLRETQYF
cdr3_nt: TGTGCCAGCAGCCTGCGAGAGACCCAGTACTTC
j_call: TRBJ2-5
v_call: TRBV13
d_call: NA
clone_size: few

cdr3_aa: CASTSGRGALGETQYF
cdr3_nt: TGTGCCAGCACCTCGGGTAGGGGGGCGCTAGGAGAGACCCAGTACTTC
j_call: TRBJ2-5
v_call: TRBV5-4
d_call: NA
clone_size: NA

cdr3_aa: CAIHETRGANTEAFF
cdr3_nt: TGTGCCATCCATGAGACCAGGGGCGCGAACACTGAAGCTTTCTTT
j_call: TRBJ1-1
v_call: TRBV10-3
d_call: NA
clone_size: many

cdr3_aa: CASSTRQGTYNEQFF
cdr3_nt: TGTGCCAGTAGTACCAGACAGGGTACCTACAATGAGCAGTTCTTC
j_call: TRBJ2-1
v_call: TRBV19
d_call: TRBD1
clone_size: few

cdr3_aa: CASRNAWGGGFSNQPQHF
cdr3_nt: TGTGCCAGCAGAAACGCGTGGGGAGGGGGCTTCAGCAATCAGCCCCAGCATTTT
j_call: TRBJ1-5
v_call: TRBV28
d_call: TRBD1
clone_size: few

cdr3_aa: CASRTGGDFYNEQFF
cdr3_nt: TGTGCCAGCAGGACAGGGGGAGATTTCTACAATGAGCAGTTCTTC
j_call: TRBJ2-1
v_call: TRBV28
d_call: TRBD1
clone_size: NA

cdr3_aa: CASSLRGQGALRDEAFF
cdr3_nt: TGTGCCAGCAGCTTACGAGGACAGGGGGCACTTCGAGATGAAGCTTTCTTT
j_call: TRBJ1-1
v_call: TRBV11-2
d_call: TRBD1
clone_size: NA

cdr3_aa: CASHEGYGYTF
cdr3_nt: TGTGCCAGCCATGAGGGCTATGGCTACACCTTC
j_call: TRBJ1-2
v_call: TRBV6-6
d_call: NA
clone_size: NA

cdr3_aa: CASSWTGGYNEQFF
cdr3_nt: TGTGCCAGCAGTTGGACAGGCGGTTACAATGAGCAGTTCTTC
j_call: TRBJ2-1
v_call: TRBV2
d_call: TRBD1
clone_size: NA

cdr3_aa: CASSVPTDTQYF
cdr3_nt: TGTGCCAGCAGCGTACCTACAGATACGCAGTATTTT
j_call: TRBJ2-3
v_call: TRBV11-3
d_call: NA
clone_size: once

cdr3_aa: CASSSGTGEAFF
cdr3_nt: TGCGCCAGCAGCTCCGGGACAGGGGAAGCTTTCTTT
j_call: TRBJ1-1
v_call: TRBV5-1
d_call: TRBD1
clone_size: few

cdr3_aa: CASSTRGENTEAFF
cdr3_nt: TGTGCCAGCAGCACGCGGGGAGAGAACACTGAAGCTTTCTTT
j_call: TRBJ1-1
v_call: TRBV7-8
d_call: NA
clone_size: NA

cdr3_aa: CASRSQSYNEQFF
cdr3_nt: TGTGCCAGCAGGTCCCAGTCCTACAATGAGCAGTTCTTC
j_call: TRBJ2-1
v_call: TRBV6-6
d_call: NA
clone_size: NA

cdr3_aa: CASSLFRAARAFF
cdr3_nt: TGTGCCAGCAGTTTATTCCGAGCTGCGAGAGCTTTCTTT
j_call: TRBJ1-1
v_call: TRBV28
d_call: NA
clone_size: NA

cdr3_aa: CASSLGTTNEQFF
cdr3_nt: TGTGCCAGCAGCCTGGGGACGACCAATGAGCAGTTCTTC
j_call: TRBJ2-1
v_call: TRBV9
d_call: NA
clone_size: NA

cdr3_aa: CASSIDRASLTGELFF
cdr3_nt: TGTGCCAGCAGTATCGACAGGGCATCGCTCACCGGGGAGCTGTTTTTT
j_call: TRBJ2-2
v_call: TRBV28
d_call: TRBD1
clone_size: many

cdr3_aa: CASRTTGTGNTIYF
cdr3_nt: TGTGCCAGCAGAACAACCGGGACAGGGAACACCATATATTTT
j_call: TRBJ1-3
v_call: TRBV28
d_call: TRBD1
clone_size: NA

cdr3_aa: CASSRDRVTSYEQYF
cdr3_nt: TGTGCCAGCAGCCGGGACAGGGTTACATCCTACGAGCAGTACTTC
j_call: TRBJ2-7
v_call: TRBV7-9
d_call: TRBD1
clone_size: NA

cdr3_aa: CASSPPSAGGFNEQFF
cdr3_nt: TGTGCCAGCTCACCACCCTCCGCGGGTGGTTTCAATGAGCAGTTCTTC
j_call: TRBJ2-1
v_call: TRBV18
d_call: NA
clone_size: many

cdr3_aa: CASSATGGGANVLTF
cdr3_nt: TGTGCCAGCAGCGCCACAGGGGGTGGGGCCAACGTCCTGACTTTC
j_call: TRBJ2-6
v_call: TRBV7-9
d_call: TRBD1
clone_size: NA

cdr3_aa: CASSQLGPFSYNEQFF
cdr3_nt: TGCGCCAGCAGCCAACTGGGACCTTTCTCCTACAATGAGCAGTTCTTC
j_call: TRBJ2-1
v_call: TRBV4-1
d_call: NA
clone_size: NA

cdr3_aa: CASSPGQVNYGYTF
cdr3_nt: TGTGCCAGCAGCCCAGGACAGGTGAACTATGGCTACACCTTC
j_call: TRBJ1-2
v_call: TRBV5-4
d_call: TRBD1
clone_size: NA

cdr3_aa: CAVPGTEQETQYF
cdr3_nt: TGTGCCGTACCCGGGACAGAGCAAGAGACCCAGTACTTC
j_call: TRBJ2-5
v_call: TRBV2
d_call: TRBD1
clone_size: NA

cdr3_aa: CASSPYGQAYEQYF
cdr3_nt: TGTGCCAGCAGCCCTTATGGACAGGCCTACGAGCAGTACTTC
j_call: TRBJ2-7
v_call: TRBV9
d_call: TRBD1
clone_size: NA

cdr3_aa: CASRRRTGEQFF
cdr3_nt: TGTGCCAGCAGACGGCGTACCGGGGAGCAGTTCTTC
j_call: TRBJ2-1
v_call: TRBV2
d_call: NA
clone_size: many

cdr3_aa: CASSRGVGGYTF
cdr3_nt: TGTGCCAGCAGCCGAGGGGTGGGTGGCTACACCTTC
j_call: TRBJ1-2
v_call: TRBV7-2
d_call: NA
clone_size: few

cdr3_aa: CASSKGRQETQYF
cdr3_nt: TGTGCCAGCAGCAAGGGACGTCAAGAGACCCAGTACTTC
j_call: TRBJ2-5
v_call: TRBV5-6
d_call: NA
clone_size: NA